Each of the 27 T cell receptor beta chains below was sequenced from the same sample in a study of OX40 agonist ivuxolimab in advanced cancers. Assay: immunoSEQ multiplex PCR; the TCRdb copy retains only in-frame clones and omits some. The sample includes about 28,000 clones, just under 80% of them seen just once. The source was CD4+ or CD8+ T cells sorted from blood, collected in a trial of the OX40 agonist ivuxolimab. The receptors come from an adult with an advanced solid tumor such as melanoma, head and neck, liver or kidney cancer.

The chain links TRBV14 to TRBJ1-4; 9 nucleotides line up with TRBD1. This CDR3 is 17 amino acids long. Germline V gene data show CDR1 as SGHDN and CDR2 as FVKESK. The V and J ends lost 5 bases and 7 bases, in that order; junction bases with no gene match: 14. The CDR3, as DNA: TGTGCCAGCAGCGAACTCCAGACGGGACAGGGTAGTGAAAAACTGTTTTTT. It translates to CASSELQTGQGSEKLFF.

This clone was counted a few times. The chain couples TRBV7-8 to TRBJ1-1; no clear D gene. Germline values: CDR1 SGHVS, CDR2 FQNEAQ. The CDR3 length is 14 residues. Trimming took 1 base from V and 8 from J, leaving 14 bases between them. For the CDR3, the DNA is TGTGCCAGCAGCTTAGGTGGCCGGCTCGGGGAAGCTTTCTTT. It translates to CASSLGGRLGEAFF. Complete variable domain (other parts from reference TRBV7-8 and TRBJ1-1): GAGVSQSPRYKVAKRGQDVALRCDPISGHVSLFWYQQALGQGPEFLTYFQNEAQLDKSGLPSDRFFAERPEGSVSTLKIQRTQQEDSAVYLCASSLGGRLGEAFFGQGTRLTVV.

The table lists this clone with a few counts. The chain is built from TRBV10-2 and TRBJ1-1; D might be TRBD1 (6 bases). Per the germline V gene, CDR1 is WSHSY and CDR2 is SAAADI. CDR3 length equals 11 residues. V was trimmed by 8 bases and J by 5 bases, leaving 9 bases between them. CDR3 in DNA: TGCGCCAGCGAGGGGGGGACTGAAGCTTTCTTT. Protein: CASEGGTEAFF.

The genes are TRBV27 and TRBJ1-2, with D perhaps TRBD1 (6 bases). Trimming cost V 3 bases and J 5 bases, with 10 bases left between them. This CDR3 comprises 13 residues. CDR1 and CDR2 (germline): MNHEY, SMNVEV (reference sequence). CDR3 amino acids: CASSFEGGYGYTF. DNA for the CDR3: TGTGCCAGCAGTTTTGAGGGGGGGTATGGCTACACCTTC.

V is TRBV25-1 and J is TRBJ2-7, with D uncertain. The CDR3 is 12 amino acids. The V and J ends lost 4 bases and 3 bases respectively, with 7 bases between them. Germline V CDR1 and CDR2: MGHDK, SYGVNS. CDR3 loop: CASSVDNYEQYF. DNA of the CDR3: TGTGCCAGCAGTGTCGACAACTACGAGCAGTACTTC.

The rearrangement uses TRBV6-5 and TRBJ2-1; possibly TRBD1 for D (5 bases). Germline CDR1 MNHEY, CDR2 SVGAGI. The V end was cut by 2 bases, the J end by 6 bases, with 8 bases between. The CDR3 has 13 amino acids. For the CDR3, the DNA is TGTGCCAGCAGTTACGGCAGGGCCAATGAGCAGTTCTTC. Its protein product is CASSYGRANEQFF.

V and J are TRBV4-2 and TRBJ2-6; D is unclear. V was trimmed by 1 base and J by 0 bases, leaving 4 bases between them. Germline CDR1 is LGHNA and CDR2 is YNFKEQ. This CDR3 has 15 amino acids. DNA for the CDR3: TGTGCCAGCAGCCAAGGGGGCTCTGGGGCCAACGTCCTGACTTTC. Translation gives CASSQGGSGANVLTF.

In its sample, this clone was seen once. The chain links TRBV11-2 to TRBJ2-1, with D possibly being TRBD1 or TRBD2 (5 bases each). Looked up from germline, CDR1 is SGHAT and CDR2 is FQNNGV. Deletions cut 5 bases from V and 8 bases from J, with 13 bases between. This CDR3 contains 13 residues. The CDR3 nucleotides read TGTGCCAGCAGCACCGAGGGGCTCGATGAGCAGTTCTTC. Its protein is CASSTEGLDEQFF.

V is TRBV5-4 and J is TRBJ2-3, with 7 bases identical to TRBD1. V lost 2 bases to trimming and J lost 5 bases; unmatched junction nucleotides: 11. The germline V gene has CDR1 SGHNT and CDR2 YYREEE (reference sequence). The length of the CDR3 is 16 residues. The CDR3 here is CASSFGQVRLGDTQYF. CDR3 nucleotides: TGTGCCAGCAGCTTTGGACAGGTTCGGCTTGGAGATACGCAGTATTTT.

In its sample, this clone was seen once. Other DNA variants within this sample encode the same CDR3. V and J are TRBV7-6 and TRBJ2-7; perhaps TRBD2 as D (5 bases). CDR1 is SGHVS, CDR2 FNYEAQ, per germline. V was cut by 3 bases and J by 0 bases, with 12 bases left in between. The CDR3 sequence is 15 residues long. The CDR3 nucleotides read TGTGCCAGCAGCTTTGACGTAGGACTCTCCTACGAGCAGTACTTC. Amino acids: CASSFDVGLSYEQYF.

This chain connects TRBV7-9 to TRBJ1-5; D gene ambiguous. Germline loops: CDR1 SEHNR, CDR2 FQNEAQ (reference sequence). This CDR3 has 15 amino acids. Trimming removed 7 bases from V and 0 bases from J, with 13 bases in between. The CDR3 protein is CASNLEGYSNQPQHF. DNA for the CDR3: TGTGCCAGCAACTTGGAGGGCTATAGCAATCAGCCCCAGCATTTT.

The chain recombines TRBV6-5 with TRBJ2-3; TRBD1 aligns across 8 bases. V shed 2 bases, J shed 0 bases, and the junction held 4 bases outside the gene matches. CDR1 is MNHEY and CDR2 is SVGAGI in the germline V gene. This CDR3 region has 16 residues. CDR3 coding DNA: TGTGCCAGCAGTTACGGAGGGACAGGAAGCACAGATACGCAGTATTTT. This sequence encodes CASSYGGTGSTDTQYF.

This CDR3 is CASSSETGELFF. CDR3 nucleotide sequence: TGTGCCAGCAGTAGCGAAACCGGGGAGCTGTTTTTT. The chain is built from TRBV2 and TRBJ2-2, with unresolved D. CDR1 SNHLY and CDR2 FYNNEI come from the germline V gene. V lost 5 bases, J lost 5 bases, and 6 bases lay in between. The CDR3 is 12 residues long.

In this sample, this clone turned up a few times. The rearrangement joins TRBV9 to TRBJ1-6; D is possibly TRBD1 (6 bases). Trimming removed 2 bases at V and 13 bases at J, with 13 bases between. This CDR3 comprises 13 residues. Per the germline V gene, CDR1 is SGDLS and CDR2 is YYNGEE. CDR3 protein: CASSVGGSPPLHF. The CDR3 DNA reads TGTGCCAGCAGCGTCGGGGGCTCGCCGCCCCTCCACTTT.

The chain carries TRBV6-5 and TRBJ1-3; no definite D call. Trimming removed 8 bases from V and 1 base from J, with 6 bases in between. The length of the CDR3 is 12 residues. Germline CDR1 MNHEY, CDR2 SVGAGI. The CDR3 nucleotides read TGTGCCAGCGGTTGGTCTGGAAACACCATATATTTT. This translates into CASGWSGNTIYF.

The V gene is TRBV5-4, the J gene TRBJ2-2; 9 bases map to TRBD1. Germline CDR1 and CDR2: SGHNT and YYREEE (reference sequence). The CDR3 extends over 17 amino acids. Trimming cost V 3 bases and J 5 bases; bases outside gene matches: 11. The CDR3 sequence: CASSSSWGQGETGELFF. Written as DNA, the CDR3 is TGTGCCAGCAGCTCCTCCTGGGGACAGGGCGAGACCGGGGAGCTGTTTTTT.

This clone is a singleton in its sample. CDR3 in DNA: TGTGCCAGCAGCCCCTTAGGACAGGGGGCGCTCACCGGGGAGCTGTTTTTT. Amino acid sequence: CASSPLGQGALTGELFF. The chain recombines TRBV7-6 with TRBJ2-2, with 11 nucleotides matching TRBD1. The CDR3 is made up of 17 amino acids. Germline CDR1 SGHVS, CDR2 FNYEAQ. Trimming took 5 bases from V and 4 from J; bases not matched to a gene: 9.

J is TRBJ2-7 and V is TRBV13, with D possibly matching TRBD1 (5 bases). The CDR3 is made up of 14 amino acids. The germline V gene has CDR1 PRHDT and CDR2 FYEKMQ (reference sequence). Trimming took 6 bases from V and 0 from J, leaving 12 bases between them. CDR3 residues: CASRRTMSSYEQYF. The CDR3 DNA sequence: TGTGCCAGCAGGCGGACAATGAGCTCCTACGAGCAGTACTTC.

This rearrangement joins TRBV25-1 to TRBJ2-5; 10 bases are shared with TRBD2. After removal of 3 bases from V and 4 bases from J, the junction contained 8 bases not matched to a gene. This CDR3 is built from 16 residues. Germline V gene lookup returns CDR1 MGHDK and CDR2 SYGVNS. Here the CDR3 DNA reads TGTGCCAGCAGTGAGTTTAGCGGGGGGCCACGAGAGACCCAGTACTTC. As protein: CASSEFSGGPRETQYF.

V and J are TRBV7-8 and TRBJ2-7, with D possibly being TRBD1 or TRBD2 (5 bases each). The CDR3 sequence is 14 residues long. V lost 0 bases and J lost 3, with 9 bases in between. Germline assignment: CDR1 SGHVS and CDR2 FQNEAQ. Here the CDR3 reads CASSLAGTGYEQYF. Written as DNA, the CDR3 is TGTGCCAGCAGCTTAGCAGGGACGGGCTACGAGCAGTACTTC.

V gene TRBV9 combines with J gene TRBJ2-7; possibly TRBD1 or TRBD2 for D (5 bases each). Between the trimmed V and J ends, which lost 2 bases and 3 bases, there was a span of 9 bases. The CDR3 has 13 residues. Per germline, CDR1 SGDLS and CDR2 YYNGEE. The CDR3 spells CASSVGGSYEQYF. For the CDR3, the DNA is TGTGCCAGCAGCGTTGGGGGTAGCTACGAGCAGTACTTC.

The chain links TRBV5-4 to TRBJ2-5; 7 positions match TRBD2. Losses at the gene ends were 4 bases for V and 5 bases for J; bases not matched to a gene: 11. CDR1 and CDR2 from the germline V gene are SGHNT and YYREEE (reference sequence). CDR3 length: 15 amino acids. The CDR3 DNA sequence: TGTGCCAGCAGCCTGACCCCAGCGGGGTACGAGACCCAGTACTTC. It yields the protein CASSLTPAGYETQYF. The complete variable domain, with remaining parts taken from reference TRBV5-4 and TRBJ2-5, reads ETGVTQSPTHLIKTRGQQVTLRCSSQSGHNTVSWYQQALGQGPQFIFQYYREEENGRGNFPPRFSGLQFPNYSSELNVNALELDDSALYLCASSLTPAGYETQYFGPGTRLLVL.

The rearrangement links TRBV5-4 to TRBJ2-3; D might be TRBD1 or TRBD2, each matching 5 bases. Germline V gene data show CDR1 as SGHNT and CDR2 as YYREEE (reference sequence). CDR3 length: 15 amino acids. Trimming left V 1 base short and J 1 base short, with 10 bases between. CDR3: CASSLTRDRTDTQYF. The CDR3 DNA is TGTGCCAGCAGCTTGACCAGGGACCGCACAGATACGCAGTATTTT.

The V gene is TRBV6-1, the J gene TRBJ1-2; 7 bases map to TRBD1. The CDR3 extends over 13 amino acids. The J segment lost 5 bases and the V segment lost 3 bases, leaving 3 bases of the junction unmatched. Germline-derived CDR1 and CDR2 are MNHNS and SASEGT. In DNA, the CDR3 is TGTGCCAGCAGTGACGGGACAGTTTATGGCTACACCTTC. Translation gives CASSDGTVYGYTF.

V and J are TRBV7-6 and TRBJ2-1; 9 nucleotides align to TRBD2. The germline V gene has CDR1 SGHVS and CDR2 FNYEAQ. The CDR3 runs 15 residues. V dropped 0 bases and J dropped 6; count of bases not matched to a gene: 3. The DNA for the CDR3 is TGTGCCAGCAGCTTAGCAGCGGGGGGCCCCAATGAGCAGTTCTTC. This encodes CASSLAAGGPNEQFF.

The V and J genes are TRBV9 and TRBJ2-1; TRBD2 might be the D (6 bases). The CDR3 has 14 amino acids. V was clipped by 0 bases and J by 9 bases, with 13 bases between them. The germline V gene has CDR1 SGDLS and CDR2 YYNGEE. CDR3 DNA sequence: TGTGCCAGCAGCGTAGGGACGGGAGAGGGTGAGCAGTTCTTC. This sequence encodes CASSVGTGEGEQFF.

This chain's CDR3 is CASSISLSGANVLTF. Here the CDR3 DNA reads TGTGCCAGTAGTATCAGCCTGTCTGGGGCCAACGTCCTGACTTTC. The chain couples TRBV19 to TRBJ2-6; D is unresolved. In germline, CDR1 is LNHDA, CDR2 SQIVND (reference sequence). The V end was cut by 3 bases, the J end by 1 base, with 7 bases between. This CDR3 is 15 amino acids long.